This entry lists 20 T cell receptor beta chains sequenced from one sample in a study of blood T cell repertoires in COVID-19. Produced via immunoSEQ multiplex PCR; TCRdb's table is partial and in-frame only. The table shows over 200,000 clones, with more than 75% occurring only once. The material sequenced was PBMCs or T cells enriched from blood (not recorded which). These TCRs come from a man aged 18 to 30 who had recovered from COVID-19.

The rearrangement joins TRBV24-1 to TRBJ1-1; TRBD1 is a possible D gene (6 bases). Germline V gene sequence: CDR1 KGHDR, CDR2 SFDVKD. With 11 bases removed from V and 8 bases from J, the gap between germline ends came to 17 bases. The CDR3 is made up of 12 amino acids. The DNA of the CDR3 is TGTGCCATCACAACAGGGTTTGGGGAAGCTTTCTTT. As protein: CAITTGFGEAFF.

The J gene is TRBJ1-1, the V gene TRBV18, with 7 bases lining up with TRBD1. Trimming cost V 0 bases and J 3 bases; bases outside gene matches: 4. The CDR3 sequence is 15 residues long. Germline V lookup: CDR1 KGHSH, CDR2 LQKENI. CDR3 nucleotides: TGTGCCAGCTCACCACCCAACAGGGGCGACACTGAAGCTTTCTTT. Encoded protein: CASSPPNRGDTEAFF.

The V and J genes are TRBV5-4 and TRBJ2-5, with D possibly matching TRBD2 (6 bases). The CDR3 covers 16 residues. Trimming left V 4 bases short and J 0 bases short, with 16 bases between. The germline V gene has CDR1 SGHNT and CDR2 YYREEE (reference sequence). CDR3 bases: TGTGCCAGCAGCCGGGGAGGAGGGGTCCACCAAGAGACCCAGTACTTC. Amino acid sequence: CASSRGGGVHQETQYF.

The genes are TRBV6-4 and TRBJ2-2; D ambiguous. The CDR3 covers 12 residues. The V and J ends lost 5 bases and 6 bases respectively, with 7 bases between them. The germline V gene has CDR1 MRHNA and CDR2 SNTAGT. The CDR3 here is CASSRVPGELFF. CDR3 in DNA: TGTGCCAGCAGTCGCGTCCCCGGGGAGCTGTTTTTT.

The V and J genes are TRBV19 and TRBJ1-1, with D possibly being TRBD1 (5 bases). Trimming left V 5 bases short and J 1 base short, with 14 bases between. CDR1 LNHDA and CDR2 SQIVND come from the germline V gene (reference sequence). CDR3 length: 15 residues. CDR3 nucleotide sequence: TGTGCCAGTAGTTGGGCGGGGACGGGGAACACTGAAGCTTTCTTT. Its translation: CASSWAGTGNTEAFF.

A few counts support this clone. The chain employs TRBV28 and TRBJ2-2; 11 bases are shared with TRBD1. The CDR3 covers 17 residues. With V trimmed by 6 bases and J by 3 bases, 9 bases remained unmatched. The germline V gene has CDR1 MDHEN and CDR2 SYDVKM. Here the CDR3 DNA reads TGTGCCAGCAGCCTCATCTGGACAGGGGGCGACACCGGGGAGCTGTTTTTT. Translated, it gives CASSLIWTGGDTGELFF.

The chain couples TRBV4-2 to TRBJ1-6; TRBD1 matches 10 bases. Losses at the gene ends were 1 base for V and 4 bases for J; bases not matched to a gene: 13. The CDR3 length is 20 residues. The germline CDR1 and CDR2 sequences are LGHNA and YNFKEQ. The CDR3: CASSQGGTGVPLVYNSPLHF. DNA of the CDR3: TGTGCCAGCAGCCAAGGAGGGACAGGGGTCCCCCTCGTTTATAATTCACCCCTCCACTTT.

A word on this clone: Other nucleotide sequences from this sample produce the same CDR3. The chain links TRBV5-1 to TRBJ2-1; D gene ambiguous. The V gene's germline CDR1 is SGHRS and CDR2 YFSETQ. The CDR3 consists of 15 residues. The germline V and J ends were trimmed by 0 bases and 0 bases, with 7 bases remaining between them. In nucleotides, the CDR3 is TGCGCCAGCAGCTTGGGGGCTCCCTCCTACAATGAGCAGTTCTTC. Translation gives CASSLGAPSYNEQFF.

This clone showed up just once. One junction end disagrees with the germline gene, perhaps due to a read error. The rearrangement uses TRBV5-6 and TRBJ2-7; 9 bases map to TRBD1. Germline V CDR1 and CDR2: SGHDT, YYEEEE. The length of the CDR3 is 16 residues. The CDR3 sequence is CASSLAPGTGNFGANF. CDR3 in DNA: TGTGCCAGCAGCTTGGCTCCCGGGACAGGGAATTTCGGGGCGAACTTC.

The chain is built from TRBV27 and TRBJ2-7; D might be TRBD1 (5 bases). The ends were cut back, 3 bases at V and 0 bases at J, with 9 bases in the middle. The V gene's germline CDR1 is MNHEY and CDR2 SMNVEV (reference sequence). The CDR3 has 14 amino acids. For the CDR3, the DNA is TGTGCCAGCAGTTTTTGGCAGGGCTCCTACGAGCAGTACTTC. Protein sequence: CASSFWQGSYEQYF.

The chain employs TRBV27 and TRBJ1-1; the D is unclear. Deletions cut 6 bases from V and 0 bases from J, with 14 bases between. The CDR3 sequence is 15 residues long. Germline loops: CDR1 MNHEY, CDR2 SMNVEV (reference sequence). In nucleotides, the CDR3 is TGTGCCAGCAGCCCTCCCGGGGAGATGAACACTGAAGCTTTCTTT. As protein: CASSPPGEMNTEAFF.

The chain employs TRBV9 and TRBJ2-6, with 7 bases matching TRBD1. Trimming took 3 bases from V and 0 from J; bases not matched to a gene: 0. The CDR3 spans 15 residues. Germline-derived CDR1 and CDR2 are SGDLS and YYNGEE. DNA of the CDR3: TGTGCCAGCAGCGCAGGGGGCTCTGGGGCCAACGTCCTGACTTTC. The encoded protein is CASSAGGSGANVLTF.

The CDR3: CASTGVRAEAFF. In DNA form, the CDR3 reads TGTGCCAGCACAGGGGTGCGGGCTGAAGCTTTCTTT. The chain is built from TRBV6-5 and TRBJ1-1, with D possibly matching TRBD1 (6 bases). The CDR3 spans 12 residues. CDR1 and CDR2 (germline): MNHEY, SVGAGI. V shed 7 bases and J shed 6 bases, with 12 bases lying between them.

The chain is built from TRBV5-1 and TRBJ2-3; D ambiguous. The CDR3 has 16 amino acids. Trimming cost V 4 bases and J 5 bases, with 20 bases left between them. Looked up from germline, CDR1 is SGHRS and CDR2 is YFSETQ. The CDR3 DNA is TGCGCCAGCAGCCCCTACAGTTGGGCACAAGGAGATACGCAGTATTTT. Translating gives CASSPYSWAQGDTQYF. Combining the CDR3 with reference TRBV5-1 and TRBJ2-3 gives the whole variable domain KAGVTQTPRYLIKTRGQQVTLSCSPISGHRSVSWYQQTPGQGLQFLFEYFSETQRNKGNFPGRFSGRQFSNSRSEMNVSTLELGDSALYLCASSPYSWAQGDTQYFGPGTRLTVL.

The chain carries TRBV19 and TRBJ1-2, with 8 bases identical to TRBD1. The CDR3 runs to 16 residues. The germline V gene has CDR1 LNHDA and CDR2 SQIVND (reference sequence). V gave up 6 bases and J gave up 4 bases; unmatched junction bases: 13. The CDR3 nucleotides are TGTGCCAGTAGGGACAGGGTCGGGAAGAGTAGCTATGGCTACACCTTC. Translated, it gives CASRDRVGKSSYGYTF.

This clone was counted once. This chain connects TRBV3-1 (or the pseudogene TRBV3-2) to TRBJ1-2; maybe TRBD1 (5 bases). Trimming stripped 0 bases from V and 7 bases from J, with 24 bases between. The CDR3 is 18 amino acids. Germline values: CDR1 LGHDT, CDR2 YNNKEL (reference sequence). Written as DNA, the CDR3 is TGTGCCAGCAGCCAAGATTCGGAGGGAGGGGCCGGCTCGCTTGGCTACACCTTC. Its protein is CASSQDSEGGAGSLGYTF.

The genes are TRBV19 and TRBJ1-1; D is ambiguous. This CDR3 has 13 residues. V shed 6 bases and J shed 2 bases, with 10 bases lying between them. CDR1 is LNHDA and CDR2 is SQIVND in the germline V gene (reference sequence). This chain's CDR3 is CASSLAANTEAFF. The CDR3 DNA follows: TGTGCCAGTAGCCTCGCGGCCAACACTGAAGCTTTCTTT.

The chain links TRBV30 to TRBJ1-2; D perhaps matches TRBD1 (6 bases). The CDR3 runs to 12 residues. V gave up 2 bases and J gave up 5 bases, with 9 bases separating them. Germline V gene lookup returns CDR1 GTSNPN and CDR2 SVGIG (reference sequence). The CDR3 DNA reads TGTGCCTGGAGTTCGCAGGGGTATGGCTACACCTTC. Translated, it gives CAWSSQGYGYTF. Full variable domain (remainder filled in from reference TRBV30 and TRBJ1-2): SQTIHQWPATLVQPVGSPLSLECTVEGTSNPNLYWYRQAAGRGLQLLFYSVGIGQISSEVPQNLSASRPQDRQFILSSKKLLLSDSGFYLCAWSSQGYGYTFGSGTRLTVV.

V usage is TRBV7-6 and J usage is TRBJ1-1; 7 nucleotides line up with TRBD1. This CDR3 spans 15 amino acids. Per germline, CDR1 SGHVS and CDR2 FNYEAQ. With V trimmed by 3 bases and J by 3 bases, 7 bases remained unmatched. The CDR3 is CASSFPGGKDTEAFF. The CDR3, as DNA: TGTGCCAGCAGCTTCCCAGGGGGGAAGGACACTGAAGCTTTCTTT.

The rearrangement joins TRBV2 to TRBJ1-2, with D possibly being TRBD1 (5 bases). The CDR3 has 15 amino acids. Per the germline V gene, CDR1 is SNHLY and CDR2 is FYNNEI. With 4 bases removed from V and 8 bases from J, the gap between germline ends came to 20 bases. DNA of the CDR3: TGTGCCAGCAGTGGACAGTCTCGGGTATTGGGGGGCTACACCTTC. Translating it yields CASSGQSRVLGGYTF.